This T cell receptor beta chain was sequenced for a study of blood T cell repertoires in COVID-19. Cohort assignment relied on participant-reported clinical history. As processed by the authors: The authors estimated nucleated cell counts from reference gene primer amplification. The data were produced by immunoSEQ multiplex PCR, yet TCRdb's version contains in-frame clones alone and is incomplete. V, J and clone size were drawn from that table, and D and trimming were deduced from the DNA. The sample has roughly 310,000 clones, over 75% seen once. This CDR3 is built from 15 residues. Germline loops: CDR1 LNHDA, CDR2 SQIVND (reference sequence). J was trimmed by 2 bases and V by 5 bases; bases with no gene match: 7.

V and J are TRBV19 and TRBJ2-7, with 9 nucleotides matching TRBD1. The sample taken for sequencing was PBMCs or T cells enriched from blood (not recorded which). The receptor comes from a middle-aged woman who had recovered from COVID-19. The DNA for the CDR3 is TGTGCCAGTAGTGCGGGACAGGGAGTCACCTACGAGCAGTACTTC. It codes for CASSAGQGVTYEQYF. Based on the CDR3 plus reference TRBV19 and TRBJ2-7, the full variable domain is DGGITQSPKYLFRKEGQNVTLSCEQNLNHDAMYWYRQDPGQGLRLIYYSQIVNDFQKGDIAEGYSVSREKKESFPLTVTSAQKNPTAFYLCASSAGQGVTYEQYFGPGTRLTVT.